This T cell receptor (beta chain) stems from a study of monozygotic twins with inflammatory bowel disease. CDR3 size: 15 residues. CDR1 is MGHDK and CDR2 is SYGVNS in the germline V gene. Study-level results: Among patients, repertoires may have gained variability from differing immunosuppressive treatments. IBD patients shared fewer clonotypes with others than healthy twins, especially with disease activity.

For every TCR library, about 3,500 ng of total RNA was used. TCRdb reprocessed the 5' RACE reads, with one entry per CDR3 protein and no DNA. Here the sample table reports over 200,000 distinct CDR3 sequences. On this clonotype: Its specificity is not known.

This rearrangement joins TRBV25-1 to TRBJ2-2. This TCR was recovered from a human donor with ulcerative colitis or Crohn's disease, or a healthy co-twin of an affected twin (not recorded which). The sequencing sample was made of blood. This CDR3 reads CASSGSGANTGELFF. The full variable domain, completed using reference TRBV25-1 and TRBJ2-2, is EADIYQTPRYLVIGTGKKITLECSQTMGHDKMYWYQQDPGMELHLIHYSYGVNSTEKGDLSSESTVSRIRTEHFPLTLESARPSHTSQYLCASSGSGANTGELFFGEGSRLTVL.